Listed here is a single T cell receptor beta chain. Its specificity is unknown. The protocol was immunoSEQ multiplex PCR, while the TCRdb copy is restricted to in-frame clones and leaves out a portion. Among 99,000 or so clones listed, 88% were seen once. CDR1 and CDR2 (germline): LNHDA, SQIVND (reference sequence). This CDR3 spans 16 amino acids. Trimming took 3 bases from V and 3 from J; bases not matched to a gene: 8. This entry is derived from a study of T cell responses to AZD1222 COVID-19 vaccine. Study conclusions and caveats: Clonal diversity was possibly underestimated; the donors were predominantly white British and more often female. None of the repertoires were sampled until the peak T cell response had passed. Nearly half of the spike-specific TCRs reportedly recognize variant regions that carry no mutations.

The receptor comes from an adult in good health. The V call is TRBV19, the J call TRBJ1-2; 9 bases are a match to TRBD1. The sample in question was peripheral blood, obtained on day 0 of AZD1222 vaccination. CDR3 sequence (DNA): TGTGCCAGTAGTATCCCCGGGACAGGGTTACACTATGGCTACACCTTC. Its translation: CASSIPGTGLHYGYTF.